The text below deals with one TCR beta chain. Its antigen is not known. TCRdb processed the 5' RACE reads anew with MiXCR; each CDR3 protein has one entry. The profile covers about half a million distinct CDR3 sequences, with about 18% appearing a single time and 9% to 15% taken by the ten largest. This sample was included in a study of T-cell memory formation after mild COVID-19. Study at large: TCR clusters mostly belonged to single donors. Study observations and caveats: Day 15 to 85 contracting clones showed balanced CD4/CD8; day 15 to 37 expanders favored CD4+. Cross-reactive memory appears to have joined, as suggested by some responding clones showing up in pre-infection memory. Mainly in CM and EM were contracting CD4+ clones; CD8+ were in EMRA.

Germline CDR1 reads DFQATT; CDR2 reads SNEGSKA (reference sequence). The junction had 3 bases not matched to a gene; V was cut back by 0 bases and J by 4 bases. The CDR3 loop spans 15 amino acids. Input material: PBMCs or a T cell subset sorted from them (not recorded which). The rearrangement joins TRBV20-1 to TRBJ1-6, with 7 bases identical to TRBD1. The clonotype originates from an adult woman who had mild COVID-19 (a few samples of this study predate the infection). Cell type and time point are not known. The CDR3, as DNA: TGCAGTGCTAGAGATTTGACAGGGTATAATTCACCCCTCCACTTT. Encoded protein: CSARDLTGYNSPLHF.